The 18 T cell receptor beta chains presented below share a single source sample, sequenced in a study of blood T cells in healthy people across ages (dated by TCRdb to between 2014 and 2017). The library was built by means of 5' RACE. Sequencing took place on an Illumina HiSeq 2500. A second roughly 7 to 11 cycle PCR used a sample-barcoded 5' primer and a J-beta primer mix. TCRdb applied fastp at Q25 and MiXCR to the public reads, then kept only in-frame beta chains. Each entry merges the rows of one CDR3 protein and shows their most common DNA and genes. The sample has hundreds of thousands of distinct CDR3 sequences on record, under 65% of them singletons. The top ten constitute approximately 37% of the sample. Sequencing was done on a sample of blood. The receptors originated from a man in his sixties in good health.

This clonotype occurred a few times. This chain links TRBV2 with TRBJ2-1; 7 positions agree with TRBD1. CDR1 SNHLY and CDR2 FYNNEI come from the germline V gene. With 6 bases clipped from V and 5 bases from J, the junction kept 10 bases outside the gene matches. This CDR3 comprises 15 residues. CDR3 coding DNA: TGTGCCAGCAGCATACAGGGGATTTTGAACAATGAGCAGTTCTTC. Protein product: CASSIQGILNNEQFF.

CDR3 sequence reads: CASSRTGQRTQYF. Written as DNA, the CDR3 is TGCGCCAGCAGCAGGACAGGGCAACGGACCCAGTACTTC. The genes are TRBV5-1 and TRBJ2-5; 8 bases are a match to TRBD1. V dropped 4 bases and J dropped 7; count of bases not matched to a gene: 6. Germline CDR1 is SGHRS and CDR2 is YFSETQ. The CDR3 runs 13 residues. Full variable domain (remainder filled in from reference TRBV5-1 and TRBJ2-5): KAGVTQTPRYLIKTRGQQVTLSCSPISGHRSVSWYQQTPGQGLQFLFEYFSETQRNKGNFPGRFSGRQFSNSRSEMNVSTLELGDSALYLCASSRTGQRTQYFGPGTRLLVL.

This clonotype was counted a few times. The chain joins TRBV6-2 or TRBV6-3 to TRBJ2-3; D gene unclear. Trimming pared 4 bases from V and 0 bases from J, leaving 8 bases between. Germline values: CDR1 MNHEY, CDR2 SVGEGT. The CDR3 covers 14 residues. CDR3 bases: TGTGCCAGCAGTTTAACAGCTAGCACAGATACGCAGTATTTT. It specifies CASSLTASTDTQYF.

The chain carries TRBV29-1 and TRBJ1-2; D is unclear. Germline assignment: CDR1 SQVTM and CDR2 ANQGSEA. The CDR3 contains 12 residues. The V end was cut by 2 bases, the J end by 2 bases, with 6 bases between. CDR3 residues: CSVETGNYGYTF. The CDR3 nucleotides read TGCAGCGTTGAAACCGGGAACTATGGCTACACCTTC.

The genes are TRBV2 and TRBJ1-1; 7 bases match TRBD1. Germline CDR1 SNHLY, CDR2 FYNNEI. V shed 1 base, J shed 3 bases, and the junction held 8 bases outside the gene matches. The CDR3 sequence is 16 residues long. CDR3 protein: CASSEEGAGFHTEAFF. For the CDR3, the DNA is TGTGCCAGCAGTGAAGAGGGGGCAGGATTTCACACTGAAGCTTTCTTT.

The chain has TRBV29-1 and TRBJ1-1; no reliable D call. The CDR3 runs to 12 residues. Germline loops: CDR1 SQVTM, CDR2 ANQGSEA. Deletions cut 1 base from V and 5 bases from J, with 8 bases between. As DNA, the CDR3 is TGCAGCGTTGAAGGGTACGGGACTGAAGCTTTCTTT. This sequence encodes CSVEGYGTEAFF.

This clonotype was observed a few times. The chain carries TRBV6-5 and TRBJ1-5; weak D call: TRBD1 (5 bases). Deletions cut 6 bases from V and 8 bases from J, with 14 bases between. CDR3 length: 13 residues. Germline V gene lookup returns CDR1 MNHEY and CDR2 SVGAGI. The CDR3 DNA reads as TGTGCCAGCAGCAGGGAAAGGGGTGAGCCCCAGCATTTT. Amino acids: CASSRERGEPQHF.

This clonotype was found a few times. This chain joins TRBV11-2 and TRBJ2-1; the match to TRBD2 covers 10 bases. CDR1 is SGHAT and CDR2 is FQNNGV in the germline V gene. J was trimmed by 6 bases and V by 5 bases; bases with no gene match: 10. The CDR3 extends over 16 amino acids. The DNA for the CDR3 is TGTGCCAGCAGCCTTTTCAGGACTAGCGGCGTCAATGAGCAGTTCTTC. It yields the protein CASSLFRTSGVNEQFF.

The V call is TRBV5-1, the J call TRBJ2-6; 8 nucleotides align to TRBD1. From germline, CDR1 is SGHRS and CDR2 YFSETQ. Trimming at V came to 1 base and at J to 4 bases, leaving 7 bases not matched to a gene. The length of the CDR3 is 17 residues. CDR3 nucleotides: TGCGCCAGCAGCTTGCAGGGGGCACATGCCGGGGCCAACGTCCTGACTTTC. This gives the protein CASSLQGAHAGANVLTF. The full variable domain, with the rest looked up from reference TRBV5-1 and TRBJ2-6, is KAGVTQTPRYLIKTRGQQVTLSCSPISGHRSVSWYQQTPGQGLQFLFEYFSETQRNKGNFPGRFSGRQFSNSRSEMNVSTLELGDSALYLCASSLQGAHAGANVLTFGAGSRLTVL.

The chain uses TRBV6-6 and TRBJ2-5; D is perhaps TRBD1 (6 bases). V lost 5 bases and J lost 6, with 13 bases in between. Germline CDR1 MNHNY, CDR2 SVGAGI (reference sequence). CDR3 length equals 13 residues. The CDR3 DNA is TGTGCCAGCAGTCCCGACTGGGGGCAGACCCAGTACTTC. It is translated as CASSPDWGQTQYF.

In this sample, this clonotype turned up a few times. CDR3 sequence (DNA): TGTGCCAGCAGCTTTGTCGGACAGGGCTTAGTCTACGAGCAGTACTTC. Translating gives CASSFVGQGLVYEQYF. This chain joins TRBV5-6 and TRBJ2-7; 8 bases map to TRBD1. CDR3 size: 16 residues. V dropped 2 bases and J dropped 3; count of bases not matched to a gene: 10. The germline CDR1 and CDR2 sequences are SGHDT and YYEEEE.

A note on this clonotype: The junction differs from germline at one of its ends, possibly a read error. The V call is TRBV5-6, the J call TRBJ2-5; D perhaps matches TRBD2 (5 bases). This CDR3 is built from 15 residues. Germline CDR1 reads SGHDT; CDR2 reads YYEEEE. The CDR3 DNA follows: TGTGCCGGCAGCTTGGGCTCAGGATCGGGGGAGACCCAGTACTTC. Protein sequence: CAGSLGSGSGETQYF.

The chain joins TRBV24-1 to TRBJ2-1, with TRBD1 identical over 7 bases. The germline V gene has CDR1 KGHDR and CDR2 SFDVKD. J lost 2 bases, V lost 7 bases, and 4 bases had no gene match. The CDR3 covers 14 residues. CDR3 protein: CATRGDSPYNEQFF. The CDR3 DNA follows: TGTGCCACCAGGGGGGACAGCCCCTACAATGAGCAGTTCTTC.

V gene TRBV10-1 combines with J gene TRBJ1-2; D call uncertain. The germline V gene encodes CDR1 WNHNN and CDR2 SYGVQD (reference sequence). The length of the CDR3 is 19 residues. V shed 0 bases and J shed 0 bases, with 20 bases lying between them. The CDR3 protein is CASSESNRRRQLTNYGYTF. For the CDR3, the DNA is TGCGCCAGCAGTGAGTCGAATCGTCGTCGGCAGCTAACTAACTATGGCTACACCTTC.

The chain employs TRBV6-6 and TRBJ2-5; D not resolved. The assigned J gene may be wrong: the sequence end matches TRBJ2-7 better. This CDR3 region has 15 residues. Germline V gene data show CDR1 as MNHNY and CDR2 as SVGAGI (reference sequence). CDR3 sequence (DNA): TGTGCCAGCAGTACCCCGGAGTGGGGTCGGACCGAGCAGTACTTC. It translates to CASSTPEWGRTEQYF.

V is TRBV10-1 and J is TRBJ2-1; D is possibly TRBD1 (5 bases). V lost 0 bases and J lost 3, with 12 bases in between. The CDR3 is 16 amino acids. Germline V gene sequence: CDR1 WNHNN, CDR2 SYGVQD (reference sequence). DNA for the CDR3: TGCGCCAGCAGTGAGTCAGGGGTCGTGTTCTACAATGAGCAGTTCTTC. It specifies CASSESGVVFYNEQFF.

This clonotype has more than one count but fewer than ten. The genes are TRBV9 and TRBJ2-2; TRBD2 aligns across 9 bases. The length of the CDR3 is 15 residues. The junction had 1 base not matched to a gene; V was cut back by 0 bases and J by 4 bases. Germline V gives CDR1 SGDLS, CDR2 YYNGEE. In DNA, the CDR3 is TGTGCCAGCAGCGTAGTGCGGGGGGGCACCGGGGAGCTGTTTTTT. Its protein is CASSVVRGGTGELFF.

This clonotype was found many times. The V call is TRBV9, the J call TRBJ2-5, with TRBD2 identical over 10 bases. CDR3 length: 15 residues. J was trimmed by 0 bases and V by 2 bases; bases with no gene match: 1. CDR1 is SGDLS, CDR2 YYNGEE, per germline. The CDR3 spells CASSVSGGYQETQYF. CDR3 sequence (DNA): TGTGCCAGCAGCGTTAGCGGGGGGTACCAAGAGACCCAGTACTTC.